This TCR beta chain is drawn from a study of shared T cell receptors in the human thymus. This clone was detected only once. TCRdb keeps only in-frame clones here, not all; method: immunoSEQ multiplex PCR. The sample lists 650,000 to 950,000 clones, approximately 83% occurring once. These same records also appear under a second study, on human thymus T cells. In that study: It was healthy Finnish infants having corrective surgery for congenital heart defects who were the donors. Corrective cardiac operations yielded the resected thymus tissue. Apparent bias marked the V and J gene usage of thymic and blood repertoires. As related research reported, thymic repertoires overlapped highly among unrelated individuals.

The material sequenced was thymocytes. The sequence derives from a girl less than two years old with a congenital heart defect.

The CDR3 DNA follows: TGTGCCAGCAGTTACACAGGGCAGGTTAAGGAAAAACTGTTTTTT. Translating it yields CASSYTGQVKEKLFF. The chain has TRBV6-5 and TRBJ1-4; D may be TRBD1 (6 bases). The CDR3 is made up of 15 amino acids. Germline V gives CDR1 MNHEY, CDR2 SVGAGI. V shed 2 bases and J shed 8 bases, with 15 bases lying between them.